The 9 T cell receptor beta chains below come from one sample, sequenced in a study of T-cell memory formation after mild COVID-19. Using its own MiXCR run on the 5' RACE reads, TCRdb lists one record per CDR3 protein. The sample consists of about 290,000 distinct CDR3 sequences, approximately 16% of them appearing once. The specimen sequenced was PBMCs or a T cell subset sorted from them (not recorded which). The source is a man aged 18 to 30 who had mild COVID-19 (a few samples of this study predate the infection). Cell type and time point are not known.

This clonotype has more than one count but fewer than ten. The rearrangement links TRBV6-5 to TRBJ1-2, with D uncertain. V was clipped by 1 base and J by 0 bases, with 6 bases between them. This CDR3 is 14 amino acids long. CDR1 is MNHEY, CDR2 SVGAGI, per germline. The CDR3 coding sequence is TGTGCCAGCAGTTACTTAGGAGCTAACTATGGCTACACCTTC. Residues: CASSYLGANYGYTF.

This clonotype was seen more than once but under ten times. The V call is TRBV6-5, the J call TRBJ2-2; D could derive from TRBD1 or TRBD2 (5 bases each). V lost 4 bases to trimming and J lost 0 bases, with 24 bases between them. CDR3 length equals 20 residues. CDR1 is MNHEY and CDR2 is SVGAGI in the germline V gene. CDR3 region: CASSSFFGARTVTNTGELFF. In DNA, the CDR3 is TGTGCCAGCAGTTCCTTTTTCGGGGCGCGGACCGTTACGAACACCGGGGAGCTGTTTTTT.

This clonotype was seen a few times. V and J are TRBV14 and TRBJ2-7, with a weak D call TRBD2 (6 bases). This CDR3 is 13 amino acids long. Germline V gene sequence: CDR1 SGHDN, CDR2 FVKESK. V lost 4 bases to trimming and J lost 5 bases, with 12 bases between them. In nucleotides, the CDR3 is TGTGCCAGCAGCCGCCCCGGAGGGCACGAGCAGTACTTC. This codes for CASSRPGGHEQYF.

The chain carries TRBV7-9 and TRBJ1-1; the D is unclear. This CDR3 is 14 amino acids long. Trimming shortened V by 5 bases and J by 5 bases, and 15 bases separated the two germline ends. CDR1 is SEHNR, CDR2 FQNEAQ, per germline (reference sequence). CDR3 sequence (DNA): TGTGCCAGCAGCCCCGCCCTAGTTGGTACTGAAGCTTTCTTT. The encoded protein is CASSPALVGTEAFF.

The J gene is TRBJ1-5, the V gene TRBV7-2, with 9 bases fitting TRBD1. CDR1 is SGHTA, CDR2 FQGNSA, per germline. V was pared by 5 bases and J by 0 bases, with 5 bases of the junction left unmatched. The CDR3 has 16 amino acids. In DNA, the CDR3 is TGTGCCAGCAGCATAATACAGGGGGCTAGCAATCAGCCCCAGCATTTT. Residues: CASSIIQGASNQPQHF.

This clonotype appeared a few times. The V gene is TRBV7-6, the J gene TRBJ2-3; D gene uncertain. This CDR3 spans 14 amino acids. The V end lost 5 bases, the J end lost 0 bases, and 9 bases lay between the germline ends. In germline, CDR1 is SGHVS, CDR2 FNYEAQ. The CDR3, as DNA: TGTGCCAGCAGCCCCTCGCGGAGCACAGATACGCAGTATTTT. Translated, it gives CASSPSRSTDTQYF.

The CDR3 reads CSATPTSGGSDTQYF. The CDR3 bases are TGCAGTGCTACCCCAACTAGCGGGGGCTCAGATACGCAGTATTTT. The chain carries TRBV20-1 and TRBJ2-3; 11 positions agree with TRBD2. Trimming cost V 4 bases and J 4 bases; bases outside gene matches: 7. Germline values: CDR1 DFQATT, CDR2 SNEGSKA (reference sequence). This CDR3 is 15 amino acids long.

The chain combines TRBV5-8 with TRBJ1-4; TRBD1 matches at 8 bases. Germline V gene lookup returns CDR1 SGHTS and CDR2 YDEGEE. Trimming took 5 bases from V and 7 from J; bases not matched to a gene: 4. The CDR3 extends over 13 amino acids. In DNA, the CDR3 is TGTGCCAGCAGAAGACAGGGGCGTGAAAAACTGTTTTTT. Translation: CASRRQGREKLFF.

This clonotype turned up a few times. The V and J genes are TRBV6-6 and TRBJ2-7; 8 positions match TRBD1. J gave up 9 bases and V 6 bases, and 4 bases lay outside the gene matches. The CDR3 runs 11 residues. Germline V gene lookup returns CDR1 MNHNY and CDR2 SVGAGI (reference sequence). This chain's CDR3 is CASRQGARQYV. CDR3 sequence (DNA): TGTGCCAGCAGGCAGGGGGCTCGGCAGTACGTC.